A single sample is the source of the 26 T cell receptor delta chains below, sequenced in a study of γδ T cells in repeated Plasmodium falciparum infection. TCRdb re-analyzed the multiplex PCR reads via CATT. The sample includes roughly 48,000 delta-chain clones, 1.6% seen only once; the top ten take roughly 8.6%. Bulk repertoires came from Vgamma9/Vdelta2+ or Vdelta2-negative gammadelta T cells flow-sorted from PBMC. Sequenced input: gamma-delta T cells from blood. The receptor set was obtained from a pool of human donors (malaria-infected and uninfected, not separated).

There are a few counts of this clone. TCRdb pairs this DNA with a much larger clone's protein that differs at residue 14, likely a read error; the protein shown was translated from the DNA. The chain couples TRDV1 to TRDJ1, with D perhaps matching TRDD3 (6 bases). The J gene, left out of TCRdb, was set here by checking the DNA against germline. The CDR3 extends over 24 amino acids. V was clipped by 0 bases and J by 1 base, with 36 bases between them. Germline CDR1 TSWWSYY, CDR2 QGS. The CDR3 reads CALGELEFYLFRGRIHHITDKLIF. Here the CDR3 DNA reads TGTGCTCTTGGGGAACTCGAGTTTTACCTGTTCAGAGGTAGGATACACCACATCACCGATAAACTCATCTTT.

This clone turned up a few times. This DNA's translation differs at residue 16 from TCRdb's protein, which comes from a much larger clone; a read error is likely, and the protein shown is translated from the DNA. This chain connects TRDV2 to TRDJ3; TRDD3 might be the D (5 bases). TCRdb carries no J gene annotation; the J gene was assigned here by matching the DNA with germline. Germline CDR1 is GEAIGNYY and CDR2 is EKD. The CDR3 runs 19 residues. In nucleotides, the CDR3 is TGTGCCTGTGACACGGGTGGGGCCCTTAGCTCCTGGGACACCCGAAAGATGTTTTTC. The encoded protein is CACDTGGALSSWDTRKMFF.

This clone was found a few times. TCRdb's entry gives the protein of a much larger clone, which mismatches this DNA's translation at residue 13, likely from a read error; the protein reported here is translated from the DNA. The V gene was identified as TRDV1, while no J gene was called; the table names TRDD3, a call not compared with the DNA. This CDR3 region has 15 residues. Germline CDR1 is TSWWSYY and CDR2 is QGS. CDR3 nucleotides: TGTGCTCTTGGGAGACGTACTGGGGGCACCGATAAACCCATCTTT. Its translation: CALGRRTGGTDKPIF.

This clone was counted a few times. TCRdb's protein, taken from a much larger clone, differs from this DNA's translation at residues 7 and 12, likely owing to a read error; the protein displayed comes from the DNA. V usage is TRDV1 and J usage is TRDJ1, with D possibly being TRDD3 (6 bases). The V gene's germline CDR1 is TSWWSYY and CDR2 QGS. V lost 0 bases and J 5 bases, leaving 31 bases between the germline ends. CDR3 size: 21 residues. This CDR3 reads CALGELISGKPRGRLWDKLIF. Written as DNA, the CDR3 is TGTGCTCTTGGGGAACTAATCTCGGGAAAGCCCAGGGGGAGGTTATGGGATAAACTCATCTTT.

Notes on this clone: This DNA translates differently at residue 14 from the TCRdb protein, which is that of a much larger clone; a read error is likely, and the protein shown is the DNA's own translation. CDR3 bases: TGTGCTCTTGGGGAACAGGTTCGCAAACTGTCCGGGGGATGCATCGCCGATAAACTCATCTTT. Translation gives CALGEQVRKLSGGCIADKLIF. This sequence joins TRDV1 and TRDJ1; 7 bases are a match to TRDD3. Here the J gene came from matching the DNA to germline, since TCRdb omits it. The CDR3 is made up of 21 amino acids. CDR1 and CDR2 from the germline V gene are TSWWSYY and QGS. J lost 3 bases, V lost 1 base, and 23 bases had no gene match.

As for this clone: The protein that TCRdb holds for this DNA derives from a much larger clone and differs from the translated DNA at residue 26, which likely indicates a read error; the protein shown here is translated from the DNA. A V gene of TRDV1 was called, but no J gene was assigned; TRDD3, as called in the table, went unchecked against the DNA. Germline loops: CDR1 TSWWSYY, CDR2 QGS. The CDR3 spans 27 residues. The CDR3 spells CALGEIWGASYPQYWGIHRCDTDKLTF. The CDR3 region has the DNA TGTGCTCTTGGGGAAATTTGGGGTGCGTCCTACCCCCAGTACTGGGGGATACATCGTTGTGACACCGATAAACTCACCTTT.

Points on this clone: A read error likely explains why the TCRdb protein, taken from a much larger clone, differs from this DNA's translation at residue 8; the protein shown is translated from the DNA. The V and J genes are TRDV1 and TRDJ1; 9 bases are a match to TRDD3. This CDR3 has 17 residues. Trimming removed 7 bases from V and 3 bases from J; junction bases left unmatched: 15. Looked up from germline, CDR1 is TSWWSYY and CDR2 is QGS. This CDR3 reads CALATLLLGIRSDKLIF. The CDR3 DNA reads as TGTGCTCTTGCGACTCTCCTACTGGGGATACGATCCGATAAACTCATCTTT.

In its sample, this clone was seen a few times. TCRdb attributes to this sequence the protein of a much larger clone, which differs from the DNA translation at residue 8; a read error is likely, and the protein displayed is translated from the DNA. The gene calls are TRDV3 and TRDJ1; TRDD2 might be the D (6 bases). TCRdb does not report a J gene; here it was assigned by matching the DNA to germline references. CDR1 and CDR2 (germline): TVYSNPD, GDNSRS (reference sequence). There are 21 residues in the CDR3. Trimming pared 1 base from V and 0 bases from J, leaving 33 bases between. The CDR3 DNA sequence: TGTGCCTTTATAGGAGAGGCCCTCCTACTGAACGGGGGGCCTTACACCGATAAACTCATCTTT. Translated, it gives CAFIGEALLLNGGPYTDKLIF.

This clone was found a few times. A far larger clone is one base from this, pointing to a likely read error. The sample contains more than one DNA sequence encoding this CDR3. The V gene reported is TRDV2; the J gene is uncalled; the table's D call TRDD3 went unverified against the DNA. There are 21 residues in the CDR3. Germline V gene data show CDR1 as GEAIGNYY and CDR2 as EKD. The CDR3 region is CACESVLGDTRSSWDTRQMFF. The CDR3 DNA reads as TGTGCCTGTGAGTCCGTACTGGGGGATACGCGTAGCTCCTGGGACACCCGACAAATGTTTTTC.

For this clone: A read error likely explains why the TCRdb protein, taken from a much larger clone, differs from this DNA's translation at residue 5; the protein shown is translated from the DNA. V is TRDV1 and J is TRDJ1; D may be TRDD3 (5 bases). TCRdb gives no J gene; it was assigned here by matching the DNA to germline. The CDR3 totals 19 residues. With 5 bases removed from V and 1 base from J, the gap between germline ends came to 26 bases. Germline loops: CDR1 TSWWSYY, CDR2 QGS. For the CDR3, the DNA is TGTGCTCTTGGGAGCCGGAGAGCTGGGCAACCTAGGCTCACCGATAAACTCATCTTT. Its protein is CALGSRRAGQPRLTDKLIF.

On this clone itself: The mismatch at residue 15 between this DNA's translation and the TCRdb protein of a much larger clone likely reflects a read error; the protein shown is translated from the DNA. This chain uses TRDV1 with TRDJ1; 13 nucleotides align to TRDD3. TCRdb carries no J gene annotation; the J gene was assigned here by matching the DNA with germline. The trim removed 3 bases at V and 2 bases at J, leaving 18 bases unmatched. The CDR3 contains 21 residues. Per the germline V gene, CDR1 is TSWWSYY and CDR2 is QGS. DNA of the CDR3: TGTGCTCTTGGGGAGGTTAGGGGTAAACTGGGGGATACGCCGAGGACCGATAAACTCATCTTT. This translates into CALGEVRGKLGDTPRTDKLIF.

Turning to this clone: TCRdb shows a much larger clone's protein in place of this DNA's translation, and the two differ at residue 8, likely through a read error; the protein shown is translated from the DNA. The gene calls are TRDV1 and TRDJ1; D possibly corresponds to TRDD3 (7 bases). The J gene, left out of TCRdb, was set here by checking the DNA against germline. Germline CDR1 is TSWWSYY and CDR2 is QGS. The CDR3 loop spans 28 amino acids. Trimming removed 1 base from V and 4 bases from J, with 52 bases in between. CDR3: CALGERKGERGKSLRIPRGGWSVDKLIF. CDR3 nucleotide sequence: TGTGCTCTTGGGGAACGAAAGGGCGAAAGGGGAAAGTCCCTACGTATTCCTAGGGGGGGATGGTCGGTCGATAAACTCATCTTT.

Concerning this clone: This DNA's translation and the protein TCRdb lists, from a much larger clone, do not match at residue 18, likely due to a read error; the protein shown is translated from the DNA. This chain links TRAV36/DV7 with TRDJ1, with 13 bases lining up with TRDD3. The CDR3 has 20 amino acids. Germline V gene lookup returns CDR1 VTNFRS and CDR2 LTSSGIE (reference sequence). Here the CDR3 reads CAVRSSPYWGIRTYTDKPIF. The CDR3 DNA reads as TGTGCTGTTCGTTCCTCCCCTTACTGGGGGATACGGACCTACACCGATAAACCCATCTTT.

This clone turned up a few times. A single base is all that separates this from a far larger clone, so a read error is likely. The same CDR3 can be traced to other DNA sequences in this sample. The chain joins TRDV1 to TRDJ1; TRDD3 matches 8 bases. The J gene comes from matching the DNA to germline here; TCRdb lacks it. With V trimmed by 5 bases and J by 2 bases, 19 bases remained unmatched. Germline V lookup: CDR1 TSWWSYY, CDR2 QGS. This CDR3 comprises 19 residues. The CDR3 is CALGPRGGGDNGGTDKLIF. The CDR3 nucleotides are TGTGCTCTTGGGCCACGTGGCGGGGGGGATAACGGTGGGACCGATAAACTCATCTTT.

The table lists this clone with many counts. The protein in TCRdb stems from a much larger clone and differs at residue 18 from this DNA's translation, likely a read error; here the protein is translated from the DNA. In nucleotides, the CDR3 is TGTGCTCTTGGGGAACCTTGGGCCTTCCTACGGGGGGATGGCGATAAACTCACCTTT. Translating gives CALGEPWAFLRGDGDKLTF. The J gene was not called, though the V gene is TRDV1; the table names TRDD3, a call not compared with the DNA. CDR1 is TSWWSYY, CDR2 QGS, per germline. The CDR3 spans 19 residues.

Note on this clone: This DNA translates differently at residue 11 from the TCRdb protein, which is that of a much larger clone; a read error is likely, and the protein shown is the DNA's own translation. This chain links TRDV1 with TRDJ1, with unresolved D. The J gene, left out of TCRdb, was set here by checking the DNA against germline. The V gene lost 2 bases and the J gene lost 3 bases, with 16 bases spanning the gap. The CDR3 length is 16 residues. Germline V gene lookup returns CDR1 TSWWSYY and CDR2 QGS. Here the CDR3 DNA reads TGTGCTCTTGGGGAAATCCGTCAGGGGTACGCCGATAAACTCATCTTT. Translated, it gives CALGEIRQGYADKLIF.

This clone was seen a few times. The amino acid sequence in TCRdb belongs to a much larger clone and departs from this DNA's translation at residue 16, likely a sequencing read error; the sequence shown is translated from the DNA. This chain links TRDV1 with TRDJ1, with 11 bases identical to TRDD3. The J gene, absent from TCRdb, was called here by matching the DNA to germline. Germline CDR1 is TSWWSYY and CDR2 is QGS. This CDR3 has 21 amino acids. Trimming cost V 9 bases and J 3 bases; bases outside gene matches: 27. In nucleotides, the CDR3 is TGTGCTCTCCGCCGTCTAATCTGGGGGATACAGGGAGGCCAGTACCCCGATAAACTCATCTTT. This encodes CALRRLIWGIQGGQYPDKLIF.

The chain couples TRDV1 to TRDJ1; TRDD3 matches at 12 bases. TCRdb leaves out the J gene; it was filled in here by matching the DNA to germline. V was pared by 0 bases and J by 3 bases, with 26 bases of the junction left unmatched. The CDR3 runs to 24 residues. Germline CDR1 is TSWWSYY and CDR2 is QGS. In DNA, the CDR3 is TGTGCTCTTGGGGAACTGCACCCCAGATTATTCCATGAGTACTGGGGGATACTGGCCGATAAACTCATCTTT. Amino acid sequence: CALGELHPRLFHEYWGILADKLIF.

This clone has just a few counts. TCRdb attributes to this sequence the protein of a much larger clone, which differs from the DNA translation at residue 6; a read error is likely, and the protein displayed is translated from the DNA. The chain uses TRDV1 and TRDJ1; the match to TRDD3 covers 11 bases. The J gene, left out of TCRdb, was set here by checking the DNA against germline. The CDR3 consists of 20 residues. Germline CDR1 is TSWWSYY and CDR2 is QGS. The CDR3: CALGPTYWGISHPYTNKLIF. The CDR3 DNA reads TGTGCTCTTGGGCCGACTTACTGGGGGATATCCCACCCGTACACCAATAAACTCATCTTT.

Turning to this clone: Translating this DNA gives a protein that differs at residue 5 from the TCRdb one, which belongs to a much larger clone; a read error is likely, and the protein shown is this translation. This sequence joins TRDV1 and TRDJ1; TRDD3 aligns across 11 bases. No J gene was available from TCRdb, and it was assigned here by a germline match of the DNA. The CDR3 spans 16 residues. CDR1 is TSWWSYY and CDR2 is QGS in the germline V gene. V lost 3 bases, J lost 10 bases, and 13 bases stayed unmatched. CDR3 DNA sequence: TGTGCTCTTGGGGATCTACCTAGCTACTGGGGGATAGGACTCATCTTT. It yields the protein CALGDLPSYWGIGLIF.

As concerns this clone: The protein recorded in TCRdb matches a much larger clone and deviates from this DNA's translation at residue 16, suggesting a read error; the protein here is obtained by translating the DNA. No J gene was called, and the V gene is TRDV1; the table's D gene call, TRDD3, was not cross checked with the DNA. The germline V gene encodes CDR1 TSWWSYY and CDR2 QGS. The CDR3 totals 19 residues. The CDR3 DNA is TGTGCTCTTGGGCACCCAGGCCTGACCACCTGGGTGGGTACCGATAACCTCATCTTT. Translation: CALGHPGLTTWVGTDNLIF.

For this clone: The protein held in TCRdb is that of a much larger clone and does not match this DNA's translation at residue 14, likely because of a read error; the protein shown is translated from the DNA. V and J are TRDV1 and TRDJ1; 8 bases are a match to TRDD3. The J gene was not available in TCRdb and was assigned here by matching the DNA to germline segments. This CDR3 comprises 21 residues. Germline CDR1 is TSWWSYY and CDR2 is QGS. After removal of 0 bases from V and 3 bases from J, the junction contained 21 bases not matched to a gene. CDR3 DNA sequence: TGTGCTCTTGGGGAACTTCACCCTACCCCAGATGGGGGATGCGACCCCGATAAACTCATCTTT. Translated: CALGELHPTPDGGCDPDKLIF.

The gene calls are TRDV1 and TRDJ1, with TRDD3 identical over 10 bases. The J gene comes from matching the DNA to germline here; TCRdb lacks it. In germline, CDR1 is TSWWSYY, CDR2 QGS. Losses at the gene ends were 5 bases for V and 2 bases for J; bases not matched to a gene: 26. CDR3 size: 22 residues. CDR3 in DNA: TGTGCTCTTGGGAAGCTATTACCTCCACTACTGGGGGATGTATCGTGGACCGATAAACTCATCTTT. It codes for CALGKLLPPLLGDVSWTDKLIF.

This clone was seen only a few times. TCRdb has a much larger clone's protein, which differs at residue 13 from the translation of this DNA, likely because of a read error; what is shown is the protein translated from the DNA. The chain is built from TRDV1 and TRDJ1; D call uncertain. TCRdb lists no J gene, so it was determined here by aligning the DNA to germline. This CDR3 comprises 19 residues. Trimming shortened V by 0 bases and J by 4 bases, and 24 bases separated the two germline ends. The germline V gene encodes CDR1 TSWWSYY and CDR2 QGS. CDR3 nucleotides: TGTGCTCTTGGGGAACTACAGATCCCCCTGACCCCGGGCATCGATAAACTCATCTTT. It yields the protein CALGELQIPLTPGIDKLIF.

This clone has a handful of counts. This is likely an artifact of a read error, given a far larger clone one base away. Distinct nucleotide sequences in the sample also encode this CDR3. The genes are TRDV1 and TRDJ1; TRDD3 matches at 8 bases. TCRdb leaves out the J gene; it was filled in here by matching the DNA to germline. V shed 0 bases and J 4 bases; nucleotides not matched to a gene: 22. This CDR3 is built from 21 residues. Germline V gene data show CDR1 as TSWWSYY and CDR2 as QGS. Here the CDR3 DNA reads TGTGCTCTTGGGGAACTCTCAAGTCTCCCGTACTGGGGGGTCCGGGACGATAAACTCATCTTT. Amino acids: CALGELSSLPYWGVRDDKLIF.

Only a few counts were recorded for this clone. TCRdb attributes to this sequence the protein of a much larger clone, which differs from the DNA translation at residue 7; a read error is likely, and the protein displayed is translated from the DNA. CDR3 loop: CACDKRLRRGDTPNSYTDKLIF. The CDR3 DNA sequence: TGTGCCTGTGATAAACGCCTTCGTCGGGGGGATACCCCAAACTCGTACACCGATAAACTCATCTTT. This chain links TRDV2 with TRDJ1, with TRDD3 matching 9 bases. The J gene, not given by TCRdb, was assigned here from a germline match of the nucleotide sequence. This CDR3 comprises 22 residues. Germline V gene sequence: CDR1 GEAIGNYY, CDR2 EKD. The J segment lost 0 bases and the V segment lost 4 bases, leaving 26 bases of the junction unmatched.